These 10 T cell receptor beta chains originate from one sample sequenced in a study of regulatory T cells in long-lasting Graves disease. As for time point: persistent/refractory GD, antithyroid drugs over 5 years with positive TRAb. PBMC RNA served as the TCR library source. Relying on iRepertoire HTBI primers and Arm-PCR of CDR3 regions, the team built TCR beta libraries. In TCRdb, the multiplex PCR reads were re-called with MiXCR into one record per CDR3 protein. The table lists roughly 400,000 distinct CDR3 sequences, 21% of them singletons, with 13% to 15% in the top ten. The sequenced sample was peripheral blood mononuclear cells (PBMCs), obtained when the disease was refractory, from a patient treated with antithyroid drugs. Every receptor here comes from a female donor with Graves disease.

V is TRBV4-1 and J is TRBJ1-2; TRBD1 matches at 7 bases. V lost 0 bases to trimming and J lost 13 bases; unmatched junction nucleotides: 8. CDR1 is MGHRA and CDR2 is YSYEKL in the germline V gene. The CDR3 loop spans 13 amino acids. CDR3 region: CASSQERGLRGTF. CDR3 DNA: TGCGCCAGCAGCCAAGAGAGGGGGCTACGGGGCACCTTC.

This clonotype was seen a few times. V and J are TRBV30 and TRBJ2-5; a weak D match, TRBD1 (6 bases). Germline values: CDR1 GTSNPN, CDR2 SVGIG (reference sequence). With 4 bases removed from V and 6 bases from J, the gap between germline ends came to 12 bases. The CDR3 consists of 12 residues. CDR3 amino acids: CAWTTGVQTQYF. The CDR3 region has the DNA TGTGCCTGGACGACAGGTGTGCAGACCCAGTACTTC. The whole variable domain, remainder taken from reference TRBV30 and TRBJ2-5, is SQTIHQWPATLVQPVGSPLSLECTVEGTSNPNLYWYRQAAGRGLQLLFYSVGIGQISSEVPQNLSASRPQDRQFILSSKKLLLSDSGFYLCAWTTGVQTQYFGPGTRLLVL.

This clonotype was counted ten times or more. The V call is TRBV6-1, the J call TRBJ1-2; D not resolved. Trimming stripped 2 bases from V and 10 bases from J, with 14 bases between. CDR1 is MNHNS, CDR2 SASEGT, per germline. This CDR3 spans 13 amino acids. The CDR3 is CASSEHLNVDYTF. CDR3 in DNA: TGTGCCAGCAGTGAACACCTGAATGTCGACTACACCTTC.

The gene calls are TRBV2 and TRBJ2-1, with 7 bases that match TRBD2. CDR3 length: 15 residues. Germline V gives CDR1 SNHLY, CDR2 FYNNEI. V was pared by 3 bases and J by 4 bases, with 6 bases of the junction left unmatched. The CDR3 is CASSESLAEYNEQFF. In DNA, the CDR3 is TGTGCCAGCAGTGAGTCGCTAGCGGAATACAATGAGCAGTTCTTC.

This clonotype was seen many times. V gene TRBV7-3 combines with J gene TRBJ2-2, with 12 bases that match TRBD2. CDR1 and CDR2 (germline): SGHTA, FQGTGA. This CDR3 is built from 17 residues. The J segment lost 7 bases and the V segment lost 5 bases, leaving 11 bases of the junction unmatched. In DNA, the CDR3 is TGTGCCAGCAGCGATCCCGGACTAGCGGGGAAGGGCGGGGAGCTGTTTTTT. Translation gives CASSDPGLAGKGGELFF. The full variable domain, in which reference TRBV7-3 and TRBJ2-2 provide the parts outside the CDR3, is GAGVSQTPSNKVTEKGKYVELRCDPISGHTALYWYRQSLGQGPEFLIYFQGTGAADDSGLPNDRFFAVRPEGSVSTLKIQRTERGDSAVYLCASSDPGLAGKGGELFFGEGSRLTVL.

This clonotype was seen a handful of times. The chain carries TRBV13 and TRBJ1-4; no firm D call. The CDR3 has 14 amino acids. Trimming pared 5 bases from V and 7 bases from J, leaving 14 bases between. The germline gives CDR1 PRHDT, CDR2 FYEKMQ (reference sequence). The DNA of the CDR3 is TGTGCCAGCAGCCTTCGGGAGGGAGCTGAAAAACTGTTTTTT. It specifies CASSLREGAEKLFF.

This clonotype was seen ten or more times. The chain employs TRBV20-1 and TRBJ2-4; no clear D gene. The V end was cut by 5 bases, the J end by 3 bases, with 14 bases between. This CDR3 comprises 14 residues. Germline values: CDR1 DFQATT, CDR2 SNEGSKA (reference sequence). The CDR3 is CSASLFEVKNIQYF. The DNA for the CDR3 is TGCAGTGCTTCCCTTTTCGAGGTCAAAAACATTCAGTACTTC.

This clonotype was counted between two and nine times. The V gene is TRBV15, the J gene TRBJ1-2, with TRBD1 matching over 7 bases. The CDR3 length is 16 residues. The J segment lost 8 bases and the V segment lost 0 bases, leaving 12 bases of the junction unmatched. Germline V CDR1 and CDR2: LNHNV, YYDKDF (reference sequence). CDR3 nucleotides: TGTGCCACCAGCAGAGACGACGGCGCAACAGGGGTCGGCTACACCTTC. This codes for CATSRDDGATGVGYTF.

This clonotype has just a few counts. This chain uses TRBV30 with TRBJ1-5, with D possibly matching TRBD1 (6 bases). Germline V CDR1 and CDR2: GTSNPN, SVGIG (reference sequence). This CDR3 has 14 residues. V was pared by 0 bases and J by 7 bases, with 13 bases between. The CDR3 sequence is CAWSVQHRDQPQHF. The CDR3 DNA reads as TGTGCCTGGAGTGTACAGCACAGGGACCAGCCCCAGCATTTT.

This clonotype was seen at least ten times. The chain carries TRBV10-3 and TRBJ2-7; D ambiguous. Germline CDR1 reads ENHRY; CDR2 reads SYGVKD. Trimming removed 0 bases at V and 2 bases at J, with 11 bases between. The CDR3 has 15 amino acids. The CDR3 protein is CAISESISAAYEQYF. CDR3 nucleotide sequence: TGTGCCATCAGTGAGTCGATTTCGGCGGCCTACGAGCAGTACTTC.